A selection of T cell receptor beta chains follows, all from one sample in a study of technical replicates of blood from a handful of donors. Libraries were prepared by immunoSEQ multiplex PCR; TCRdb keeps only in-frame clonotypes and omits some of them. The data contain 14,000 or so clones, roughly 84% of them singletons. Sequences were obtained from PBMCs. These receptors were obtained from a human donor in good health. Each CDR3 is given with its conserved first and last residue. The D gene is left open where the match is weak. Size is omitted from some rows. Given values are once, few, many or a class for expanded clones.

V gene	J gene	clone size	D gene	CDR3 protein	CDR3 DNA
TRBV6-5	TRBJ2-7	NA	NA	CASSHRQGRGYEQYF	TGTGCCAGCAGCCACAGGCAGGGGCGTGGGTACGAGCAGTACTTC
TRBV4-2	TRBJ2-1	NA	TRBD2	CASSQEPSGRDRAYNEQFF	TGTGCCAGCAGCCAAGAACCTAGCGGGAGGGACAGGGCCTACAATGAGCAGTTCTTC
TRBV7-3	TRBJ1-1	NA	NA	CASSLGASNTEAFF	TGTGCCAGCAGCTTAGGGGCGTCGAACACTGAAGCTTTCTTT
TRBV6-5	TRBJ2-5	NA	NA	CASNQGTEETQYF	TGTGCCAGCAACCAGGGAACGGAAGAGACCCAGTACTTC
TRBV5-8	TRBJ1-5	NA	NA	CASSFWAVGVNQPQHF	TGTGCCAGCAGCTTCTGGGCAGTTGGCGTAAATCAGCCCCAGCATTTT
TRBV9	TRBJ1-1	NA	TRBD1	CASSVAGQQNTEAFF	TGTGCCAGCAGCGTAGCGGGACAGCAAAACACTGAAGCTTTCTTT
TRBV10-3	TRBJ1-5	NA	NA	CAISEGQGNQPQHF	TGTGCCATCAGTGAGGGACAAGGCAATCAGCCCCAGCATTTT
TRBV11-2	TRBJ2-5	NA	TRBD2	CASSLGAGGGETQYF	TGTGCCAGCAGCTTAGGGGCGGGAGGGGGAGAGACCCAGTACTTC
TRBV18	TRBJ2-5	NA	TRBD2	CASSPANSGSGETQYF	TGTGCCAGCTCACCAGCGAATAGCGGGAGTGGTGAGACCCAGTACTTC
TRBV11-1	TRBJ2-2	NA	TRBD1	CASSLGTWDSNTGELFF	TGTGCCAGCAGCTTGGGCACTTGGGACAGCAACACCGGGGAGCTGTTTTTT
TRBV6-5	TRBJ2-2	NA	NA	CASSYSTRATGELFF	TGTGCCAGCAGTTACTCGACCAGGGCCACCGGGGAGCTGTTTTTT
TRBV13	TRBJ2-3	NA	TRBD2	CASSRRTSGRGDTQYF	TGTGCCAGCAGCCGAAGGACTAGCGGGAGGGGAGATACGCAGTATTTT
TRBV7-8	TRBJ2-6	NA	TRBD1	CASSLRTGGAVSGANVLTF	TGTGCCAGCAGCTTACGAACAGGGGGAGCCGTCTCTGGGGCCAACGTCCTGACTTTC
TRBV6-5	TRBJ1-1	few	NA	CASSYNDGTEAFF	TGTGCCAGCAGTTACAATGACGGGACTGAAGCTTTCTTT
TRBV29-1	TRBJ2-2	NA	NA	CSASRNTGELFF	TGCAGCGCTAGCCGTAACACCGGGGAGCTGTTTTTT
TRBV4-1	TRBJ2-5	NA	TRBD1	CASSTGQATQYF	TGCGCCAGCAGCACAGGACAGGCCACCCAGTACTTC
TRBV5-6	TRBJ2-5	NA	TRBD2	CASSLKLAGGFGETQYF	TGTGCCAGCAGCTTGAAACTAGCGGGAGGGTTTGGAGAGACCCAGTACTTC
TRBV27	TRBJ2-7	once	NA	CASSLRGETGTYEQYF	TGTGCCAGCAGTTTACGAGGGGAGACAGGAACCTACGAGCAGTACTTC
TRBV6-6	TRBJ1-5	few	TRBD1	CASSFPRGGGNQPQHF	TGTGCCAGCAGTTTCCCGAGAGGGGGCGGCAATCAGCCCCAGCATTTT
TRBV18	TRBJ2-5	NA	TRBD1	CASSPTGEETQYF	TGTGCCAGCTCACCGACAGGGGAGGAGACCCAGTACTTC
TRBV7-8	TRBJ2-7	NA	TRBD2	CASSLAGTSSSYEQYF	TGTGCCAGCAGCTTAGCGGGGACTAGCAGCTCCTACGAGCAGTACTTC
TRBV14	TRBJ2-3	NA	NA	CASSQDPARGRIAKQYF	TGTGCCAGCAGCCAAGATCCAGCGCGGGGTAGGATAGCGAAGCAGTATTTT
TRBV28	TRBJ1-3	NA	TRBD1	CASSLTDGDSFSGNTIYF	TGTGCCAGCAGCTTAACAGATGGGGACAGTTTCTCTGGAAACACCATATATTTT
TRBV27	TRBJ2-5	NA	TRBD2	CASHLAGQETQYF	TGTGCCAGCCATTTAGCGGGACAAGAGACCCAGTACTTC
TRBV5-4	TRBJ1-2	NA	TRBD1	CASSLGDRDYGYTF	TGTGCCAGCAGCTTGGGGGACAGGGACTATGGCTACACCTTC
TRBV9	TRBJ2-2	NA	NA	CASSTNTGELFF	TGTGCCAGCAGTACGAACACCGGGGAGCTGTTTTTT
TRBV27	TRBJ2-2	NA	TRBD2	CASTPAGASGANTGELFF	TGTGCCAGCACTCCGGCCGGGGCTAGCGGGGCCAACACCGGGGAGCTGTTTTTT
TRBV27	TRBJ2-1	NA	TRBD2	CASSLGASGHNEQFF	TGTGCCAGCAGCCTCGGGGCTAGCGGCCACAATGAGCAGTTCTTC
TRBV6-1	TRBJ2-1	once	TRBD2	CASSEAPGLAGLGPYNEQFF	TGTGCCAGCAGTGAAGCTCCGGGACTAGCGGGTCTCGGGCCCTACAATGAGCAGTTCTTC
TRBV7-9	TRBJ1-1	NA	TRBD1	CASSPLYTGELNTEAFF	TGTGCCAGCAGCCCGCTCTATACAGGGGAACTGAACACTGAAGCTTTCTTT
TRBV29-1	TRBJ2-4	NA	TRBD2	CSVEDLAGGPDKNIQYF	TGCAGCGTTGAAGATCTGGCGGGAGGGCCTGACAAAAACATTCAGTACTTC
TRBV6-4	TRBJ2-3	NA	NA	CASSESAAGQVDTQYF	TGTGCCAGCAGTGAGTCTGCTGCGGGTCAGGTGGATACGCAGTATTTT
TRBV6-5	TRBJ2-2	NA	NA	CASSYGGTTNTGELFF	TGTGCCAGCAGCTACGGCGGCACTACGAACACCGGGGAGCTGTTTTTT
TRBV30	TRBJ2-1	once	NA	CAWNQEQGYNEQFF	TGTGCCTGGAATCAAGAACAGGGTTACAATGAGCAGTTCTTC
TRBV7-9	TRBJ2-7	NA	TRBD2	CASSLATTGTTSYEQYF	TGTGCCAGCAGCTTAGCGACCACCGGGACTACCTCCTACGAGCAGTACTTC
TRBV28	TRBJ1-5	NA	NA	CASTPQGNQPQHF	TGTGCCAGCACTCCCCAGGGCAATCAGCCCCAGCATTTT
TRBV6-1	TRBJ2-2	once	NA	CASSEVAENTGELFF	TGTGCCAGCAGTGAAGTTGCAGAGAACACCGGGGAGCTGTTTTTT
TRBV9	TRBJ2-6	NA	NA	CASSRDDTAGANVLTF	TGTGCCAGCAGCCGAGACGACACAGCCGGGGCCAACGTCCTGACTTTC
TRBV5-1	TRBJ2-1	NA	NA	CASKLDGRRGIEQFF	TGCGCCAGCAAGTTGGACGGGAGACGTGGGATTGAGCAGTTCTTC
TRBV14	TRBJ1-1	NA	TRBD1	CASRGQPNTEAFF	TGTGCCAGCAGGGGACAGCCGAACACTGAAGCTTTCTTT
TRBV16	TRBJ2-2	NA	NA	CASSQSPGTGELFF	TGTGCCAGCAGCCAATCCCCGGGGACCGGGGAGCTGTTTTTT
TRBV6-5	TRBJ2-7	NA	TRBD1	CASSGGNEQYF	TGTGCCAGCTCAGGGGGCAACGAGCAGTACTTC
TRBV5-6	TRBJ2-6	NA	NA	CASSHVRDMAANVLTF	TGTGCCAGCAGCCACGTTCGGGACATGGCAGCCAACGTCCTGACTTTC
TRBV30	TRBJ2-1	NA	TRBD2	CAWGGGGPSYNEQFF	TGTGCCTGGGGTGGCGGGGGGCCCTCCTACAATGAGCAGTTCTTC
TRBV5-5	TRBJ2-3	NA	TRBD2	CASSLGGRASADTQYF	TGTGCCAGCAGCTTGGGCGGGAGGGCCTCGGCAGATACGCAGTATTTT
TRBV19	TRBJ2-7	NA	TRBD2	CASSILSGNSYEQYF	TGTGCCAGTAGTATCCTCAGCGGGAACTCCTACGAGCAGTACTTC
TRBV11-2	TRBJ2-2	once	TRBD2	CASSPGLARTGELFF	TGTGCCAGCAGCCCCGGACTAGCGCGGACCGGGGAGCTGTTTTTT